The rows below give T cell receptor beta chains drawn from one sample of a study of blood T cell repertoires in COVID-19. Here immunoSEQ multiplex PCR was the method, and the copy in TCRdb shows in-frame clones only, minus some. Of more than 300,000 clones listed, about 90% are singletons. Sequencing was carried out using PBMCs or T cells enriched from blood (not recorded which). The source is a middle-aged man in a cohort exposed to, infected with or recovered from COVID-19 (not recorded which). Each CDR3 is given with its conserved first and last residue. The D gene is left open where the match is weak. Some rows mark clone size as missing; the rest say once, few, many or name a class of expanded clone.

>-|TRBD2|TRBV10-3
CAISGTSGDYEQYF
>-|TRBD1|TRBV10-3
CAIRDSPGQGVEFF
>once|TRBD2|TRBV28
CASSSRLAGEQFF
>-|-|TRBV12-5
CASGSRGDEQFF
>-|-|TRBV6-4
CASSDVRGSSTDTQYF
>-|-|TRBV2
CASSEVTTSTDTQYF
>-|TRBD1|TRBV6-5
CASSYSDSAGGIEAFF
>-|TRBD2|TRBV9
CASSLGTSGTDTQYF
>-|TRBD1|TRBV18
CASSPQGAKDTGELFF
>-|TRBD2|TRBV3-1/TRBV3-2
CASSPSGTSGYNEQFF
>-|-|TRBV19
CASRSVGDVQPQHF
>once|TRBD1|TRBV19
CASSIDLRGRATGELFF
>-|TRBD1|TRBV10-3
CAISSGTGPYEQYF
>-|-|TRBV27
CASSPLPDRSSGNTIYF
>-|-|TRBV15
CATSLTGNTEAFF
>once|TRBD1|TRBV11-2
CASSSTGGLAEAFF
>-|-|TRBV6-4
CASSAEVSNYGYTF